This record looks at one T cell receptor (beta chain) sequence and its context. What it binds is not known. V was pared by 1 base and J by 3 bases, with 9 bases between. Germline CDR1 is SGHAT and CDR2 is FQNNGV. This CDR3 spans 14 amino acids. Genomic DNA per cell subset filled all wells of several immunoSEQ plates. TCRdb keeps only in-frame clones here, not all; method: immunoSEQ multiplex PCR. The sample lists some 700,000 clones, about 92% occurring once. This record belongs to a study of shared clonotypes between healthy human individuals. In the study overall: Each donor's CD4 naive and CD4 memory cells filled three plates apiece, CD8 naive two, and CD8 memory one.

Regarding the study as a whole: Across several donors, naive CD4 shared 5% to 6.5%, naive CD8 under 4%, memory CD4 less than 2.5%, memory CD8 0.35% to 0.5%. Deeper or shallower sequencing was expected to change how clonotypes are shared among donors.

The J gene is TRBJ1-2, the V gene TRBV11-2, with a weak D call TRBD1 (5 bases). The sequenced sample was memory CD8+ T cells from PBMCs. The subset here: CD45RO+ cells pooled with CCR7-negative TemRA cells. The receptor comes from a man aged 18 to 29 in good health. Some clones in this sample may be carry-over from other donors' samples. CDR3 region: CASSLGLGHYGYTF. CDR3 DNA: TGTGCCAGCAGCTTAGGTCTGGGACACTATGGCTACACCTTC.